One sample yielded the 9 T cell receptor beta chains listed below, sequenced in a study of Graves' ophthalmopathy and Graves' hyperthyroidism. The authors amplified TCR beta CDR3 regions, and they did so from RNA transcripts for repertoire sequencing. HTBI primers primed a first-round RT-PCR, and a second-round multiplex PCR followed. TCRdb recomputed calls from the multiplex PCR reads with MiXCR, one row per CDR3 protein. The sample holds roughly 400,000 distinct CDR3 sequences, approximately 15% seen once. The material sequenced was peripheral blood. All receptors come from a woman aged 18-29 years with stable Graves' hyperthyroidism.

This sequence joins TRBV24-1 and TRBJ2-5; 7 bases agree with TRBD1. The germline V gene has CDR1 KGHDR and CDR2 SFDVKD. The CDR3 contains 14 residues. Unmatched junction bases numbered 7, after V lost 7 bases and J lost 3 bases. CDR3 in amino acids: CATSKGTVEETQYF. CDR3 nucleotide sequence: TGTGCCACCAGCAAGGGGACAGTCGAAGAGACCCAGTACTTC.

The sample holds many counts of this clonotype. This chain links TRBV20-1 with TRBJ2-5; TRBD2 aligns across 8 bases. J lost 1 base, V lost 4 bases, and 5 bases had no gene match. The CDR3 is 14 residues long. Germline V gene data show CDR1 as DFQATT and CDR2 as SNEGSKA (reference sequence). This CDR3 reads CSATGGGIQETQYF. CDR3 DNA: TGCAGTGCTACGGGGGGGGGGATCCAAGAGACCCAGTACTTC.

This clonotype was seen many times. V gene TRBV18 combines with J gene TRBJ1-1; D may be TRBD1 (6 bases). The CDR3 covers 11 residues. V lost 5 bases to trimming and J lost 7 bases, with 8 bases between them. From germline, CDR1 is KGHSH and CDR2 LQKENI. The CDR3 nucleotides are TGTGCCAGCTCAACGACAGGTGAAGCTTTCTTT. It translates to CASSTTGEAFF.

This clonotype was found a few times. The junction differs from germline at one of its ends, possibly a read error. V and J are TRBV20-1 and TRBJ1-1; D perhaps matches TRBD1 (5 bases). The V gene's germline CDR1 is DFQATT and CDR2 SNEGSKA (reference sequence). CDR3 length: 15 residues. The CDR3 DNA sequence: TGCAGTGCCCCACCTCGGGGGACGGTGAACACTGAAGCTCTCTTT. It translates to CSAPPRGTVNTEALF.

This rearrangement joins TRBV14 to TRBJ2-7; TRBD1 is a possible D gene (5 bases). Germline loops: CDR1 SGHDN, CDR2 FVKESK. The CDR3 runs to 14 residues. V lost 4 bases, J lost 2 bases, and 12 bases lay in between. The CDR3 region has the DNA TGTGCCAGCAGCCGGCGGACAAGAACCTACGAGCAGTACTTC. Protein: CASSRRTRTYEQYF.

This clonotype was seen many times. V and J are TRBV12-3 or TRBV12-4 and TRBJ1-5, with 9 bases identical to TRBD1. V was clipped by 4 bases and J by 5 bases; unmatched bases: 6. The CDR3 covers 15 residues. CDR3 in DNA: TGTGCCAGCAGTTCCGACAGGGGGGCCTATCAGCCCCAGCATTTT. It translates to CASSSDRGAYQPQHF.

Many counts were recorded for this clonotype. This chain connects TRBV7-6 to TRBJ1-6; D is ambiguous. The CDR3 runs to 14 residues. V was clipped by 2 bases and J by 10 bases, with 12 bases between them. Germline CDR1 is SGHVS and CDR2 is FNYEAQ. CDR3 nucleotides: TGTGCCAGCAGCTTACCCCAAACCGGCTCACCCCTCCACTTT. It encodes CASSLPQTGSPLHF.

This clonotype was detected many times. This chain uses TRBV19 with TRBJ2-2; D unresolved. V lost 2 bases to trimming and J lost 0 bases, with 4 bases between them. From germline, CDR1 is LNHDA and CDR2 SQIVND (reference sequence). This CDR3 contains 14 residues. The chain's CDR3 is CASSIIANTGELFF. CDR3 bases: TGTGCCAGTAGTATAATCGCGAACACCGGGGAGCTGTTTTTT.

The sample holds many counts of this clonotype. The CDR3 DNA reads TGTGCCAGCAGCCCCACCATTAGAAGCTCTGGGGCCAACGTCCTGACTTTC. Its protein product is CASSPTIRSSGANVLTF. The rearrangement uses TRBV11-2 and TRBJ2-6; D is ambiguous. V was shortened by 5 bases and J by 0 bases, with 14 bases between the two germline ends. CDR1 and CDR2 (germline): SGHAT, FQNNGV. The CDR3 consists of 17 residues.